This record concerns one TCR beta chain sequence. The V and J ends lost 4 bases and 6 bases respectively, with 9 bases between them. Germline values: CDR1 SQVTM, CDR2 ANQGSEA. The CDR3 totals 12 residues. Per the original data handling: Nucleated cell counts were estimated from reference gene primer amplification. Repertoires were generated with immunoSEQ multiplex PCR, while TCRdb's copy carries only in-frame clones and drops some. The DNA was the basis for D and trimming; V, J and clone size are from that table. The table includes about 240,000 clones, approximately 86% detected once. This record belongs to a study of blood T cell repertoires in COVID-19. The wider study: Sites in the United States, Italy and Spain provided acute and convalescent COVID-19 samples. The analysed material was cDNA or gDNA that came from T cells, B-cell-depleted T cells, or PBMCs.

The receptor comes from a woman aged 70 to 79 with active or convalescent COVID-19. The sample was peripheral blood. The V and J genes are TRBV29-1 and TRBJ1-4, with a tentative D call TRBD1 (5 bases). Written as DNA, the CDR3 is TGCAGCGTTGTTCTGACAGATGAAAAACTGTTTTTT. Protein sequence: CSVVLTDEKLFF.